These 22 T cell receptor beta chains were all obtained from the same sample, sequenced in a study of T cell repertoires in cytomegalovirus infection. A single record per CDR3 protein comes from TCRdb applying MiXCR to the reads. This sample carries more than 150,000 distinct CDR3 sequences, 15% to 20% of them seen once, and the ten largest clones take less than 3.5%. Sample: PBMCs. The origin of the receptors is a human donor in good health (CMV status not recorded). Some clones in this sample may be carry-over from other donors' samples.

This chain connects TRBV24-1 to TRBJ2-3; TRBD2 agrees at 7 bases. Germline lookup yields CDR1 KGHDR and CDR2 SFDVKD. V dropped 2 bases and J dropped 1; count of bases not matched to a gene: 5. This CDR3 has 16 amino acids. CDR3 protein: CATSDSGLGGTDTQYF. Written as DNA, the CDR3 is TGTGCCACCAGTGATTCTGGACTAGGTGGCACAGATACGCAGTATTTT.

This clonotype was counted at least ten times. CDR3 nucleotides: TGTGCCAGCAGCTCCCTCGGATGGTCCGGCAATCAGCCCCAGCATTTT. Its translation: CASSSLGWSGNQPQHF. This chain joins TRBV7-2 and TRBJ1-5; unclear D gene. Between the trimmed V and J ends, which lost 4 bases and 2 bases, there was a span of 15 bases. The CDR3 is 16 amino acids. CDR1 SGHTA and CDR2 FQGNSA come from the germline V gene.

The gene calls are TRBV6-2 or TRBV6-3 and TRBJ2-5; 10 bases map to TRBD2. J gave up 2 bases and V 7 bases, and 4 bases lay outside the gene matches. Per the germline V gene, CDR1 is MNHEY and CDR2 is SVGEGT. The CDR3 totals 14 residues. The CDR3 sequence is CASTLAGAQETQYF. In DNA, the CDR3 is TGTGCCAGCACCCTAGCGGGGGCTCAAGAGACCCAGTACTTC.

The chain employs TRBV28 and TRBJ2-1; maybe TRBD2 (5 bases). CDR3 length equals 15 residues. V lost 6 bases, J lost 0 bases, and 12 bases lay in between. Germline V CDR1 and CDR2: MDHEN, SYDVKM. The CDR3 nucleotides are TGTGCCAGCAGGACGGGGAGCGGCTCCTACAATGAGCAGTTCTTC. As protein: CASRTGSGSYNEQFF.

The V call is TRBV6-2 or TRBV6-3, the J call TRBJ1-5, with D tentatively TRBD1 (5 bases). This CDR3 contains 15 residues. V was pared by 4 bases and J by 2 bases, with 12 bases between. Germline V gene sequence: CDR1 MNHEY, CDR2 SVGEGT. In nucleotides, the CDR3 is TGTGCCAGCAGTTCCGGGGGATCGGGCAATCAGCCCCAGCATTTT. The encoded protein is CASSSGGSGNQPQHF.

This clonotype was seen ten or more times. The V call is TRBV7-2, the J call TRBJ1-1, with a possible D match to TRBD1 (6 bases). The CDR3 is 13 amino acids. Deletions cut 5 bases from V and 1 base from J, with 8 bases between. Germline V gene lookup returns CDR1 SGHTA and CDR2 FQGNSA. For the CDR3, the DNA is TGTGCCAGCAGCCTGACAGGGAACACTGAAGCTTTCTTT. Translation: CASSLTGNTEAFF.

The CDR3 DNA reads as TGTGCCAGCAGCTCGGGGGGGATCTACGAGCAGTACTTC. Protein product: CASSSGGIYEQYF. The genes are TRBV7-1 and TRBJ2-7, with 7 bases matching TRBD2. TRBV7-1 falls under the ORF class, with uncertain function. The junction had 2 bases not matched to a gene; V was cut back by 3 bases and J by 3 bases. The length of the CDR3 is 13 residues.

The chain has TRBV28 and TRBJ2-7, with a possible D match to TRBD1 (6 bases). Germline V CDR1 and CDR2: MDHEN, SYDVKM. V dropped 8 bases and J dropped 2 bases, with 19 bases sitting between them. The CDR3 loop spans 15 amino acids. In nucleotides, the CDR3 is TGTGCCAGCGCAATTGGGCGAGGGGGAACCTACGAGCAGTACTTC. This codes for CASAIGRGGTYEQYF.

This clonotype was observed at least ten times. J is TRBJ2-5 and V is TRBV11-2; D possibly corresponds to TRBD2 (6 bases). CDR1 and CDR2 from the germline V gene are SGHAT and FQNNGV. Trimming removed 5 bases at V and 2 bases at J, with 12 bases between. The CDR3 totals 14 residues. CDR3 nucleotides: TGTGCCAGCAGCCCTCGACTAGGGCAAGAGACCCAGTACTTC. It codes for CASSPRLGQETQYF.

In DNA form, the CDR3 reads TGCGCCAGCAGCTTGGCCTTCCCGGCGTCCGGGAACAGCAGGAATGAAAAACTGTTTTTT. It encodes CASSLAFPASGNSRNEKLFF. The chain couples TRBV5-1 to TRBJ1-4; no clear D gene. The V end lost 0 bases, the J end lost 5 bases, and 26 bases lay between the germline ends. From germline, CDR1 is SGHRS and CDR2 YFSETQ. The CDR3 is made up of 20 amino acids. Full variable domain (missing parts from reference TRBV5-1 and TRBJ1-4): KAGVTQTPRYLIKTRGQQVTLSCSPISGHRSVSWYQQTPGQGLQFLFEYFSETQRNKGNFPGRFSGRQFSNSRSEMNVSTLELGDSALYLCASSLAFPASGNSRNEKLFFGSGTQLSVL.

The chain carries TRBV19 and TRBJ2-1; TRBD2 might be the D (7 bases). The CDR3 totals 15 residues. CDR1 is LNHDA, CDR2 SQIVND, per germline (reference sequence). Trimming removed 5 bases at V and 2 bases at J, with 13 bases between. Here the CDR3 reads CASSSGGQTYNEQFF. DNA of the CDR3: TGTGCCAGTAGTTCGGGGGGACAAACCTACAATGAGCAGTTCTTC.

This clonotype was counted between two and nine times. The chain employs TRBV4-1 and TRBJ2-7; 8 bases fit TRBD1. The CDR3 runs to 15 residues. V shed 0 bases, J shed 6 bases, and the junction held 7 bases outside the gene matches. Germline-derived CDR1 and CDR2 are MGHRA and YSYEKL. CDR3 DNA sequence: TGCGCCAGCAGCCAAGAATGGACAGGGACGCGCGAGCAGTACTTC. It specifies CASSQEWTGTREQYF.

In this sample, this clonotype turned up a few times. The CDR3 DNA reads TGTGCCACCAGTCGTTCCGGACAGGGCGGAGGGAACACTGAAGCTTTCTTT. Encoded protein: CATSRSGQGGGNTEAFF. J is TRBJ1-1 and V is TRBV24-1; 8 bases match TRBD1. Trimming at V came to 6 bases and at J to 1 base, leaving 12 bases not matched to a gene. The CDR3 is 17 residues long. Germline CDR1 and CDR2: KGHDR and SFDVKD.

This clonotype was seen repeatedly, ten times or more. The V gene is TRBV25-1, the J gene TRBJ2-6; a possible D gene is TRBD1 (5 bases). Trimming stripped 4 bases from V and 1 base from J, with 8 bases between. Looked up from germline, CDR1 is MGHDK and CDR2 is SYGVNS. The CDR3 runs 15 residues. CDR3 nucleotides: TGTGCCAGCAGTGGGCACAGGTCTGGGGCCAACGTCCTGACTTTC. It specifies CASSGHRSGANVLTF. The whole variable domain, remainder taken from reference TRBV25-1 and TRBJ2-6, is EADIYQTPRYLVIGTGKKITLECSQTMGHDKMYWYQQDPGMELHLIHYSYGVNSTEKGDLSSESTVSRIRTEHFPLTLESARPSHTSQYLCASSGHRSGANVLTFGAGSRLTVL.

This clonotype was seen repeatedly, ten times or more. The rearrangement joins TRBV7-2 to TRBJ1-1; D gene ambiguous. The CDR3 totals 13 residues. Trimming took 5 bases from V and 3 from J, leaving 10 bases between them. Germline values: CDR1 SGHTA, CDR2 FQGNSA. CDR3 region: CASSPLTYTEAFF. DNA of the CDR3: TGTGCCAGCAGCCCCTTAACATACACTGAAGCTTTCTTT.

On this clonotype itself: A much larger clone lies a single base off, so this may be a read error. The CDR3 sequence is CASSLAGQADTQYF. CDR3 bases: TGTGCCAGCAGCTTAGCTGGACAGGCAGATACGCAGTATTTT. J is TRBJ2-3 and V is TRBV11-3; 7 nucleotides agree with TRBD1. The V segment lost 1 base and the J segment 4 bases; nucleotides outside the gene matches: 2. The length of the CDR3 is 14 residues. Germline loops: CDR1 SGHNT, CDR2 YENEEA.

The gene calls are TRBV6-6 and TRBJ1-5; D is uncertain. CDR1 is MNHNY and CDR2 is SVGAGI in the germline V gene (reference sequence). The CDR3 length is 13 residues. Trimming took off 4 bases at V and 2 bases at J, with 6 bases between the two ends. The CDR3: CASSWPGNQPQHF. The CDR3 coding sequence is TGTGCCAGCAGTTGGCCAGGCAATCAGCCCCAGCATTTT.

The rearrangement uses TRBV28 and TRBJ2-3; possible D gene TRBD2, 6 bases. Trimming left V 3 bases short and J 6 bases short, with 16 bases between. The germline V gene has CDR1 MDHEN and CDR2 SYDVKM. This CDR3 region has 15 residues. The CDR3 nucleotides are TGTGCCAGCAGTTTCCCCCTGGAGGGCCTGGATACGCAGTATTTT. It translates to CASSFPLEGLDTQYF.

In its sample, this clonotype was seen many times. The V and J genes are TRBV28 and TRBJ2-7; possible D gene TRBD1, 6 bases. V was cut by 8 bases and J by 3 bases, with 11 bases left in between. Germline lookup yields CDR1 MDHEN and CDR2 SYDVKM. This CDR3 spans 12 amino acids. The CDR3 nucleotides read TGTGCCAGCCGGGCAGGGGTCTACGAGCAGTACTTC. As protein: CASRAGVYEQYF.

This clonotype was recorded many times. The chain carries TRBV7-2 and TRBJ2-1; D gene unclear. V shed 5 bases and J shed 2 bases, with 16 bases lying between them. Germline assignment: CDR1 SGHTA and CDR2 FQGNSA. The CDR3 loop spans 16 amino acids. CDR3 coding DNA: TGTGCCAGCAGCCCCCCCGGGCTTCCGACCTACAATGAGCAGTTCTTC. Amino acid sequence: CASSPPGLPTYNEQFF.

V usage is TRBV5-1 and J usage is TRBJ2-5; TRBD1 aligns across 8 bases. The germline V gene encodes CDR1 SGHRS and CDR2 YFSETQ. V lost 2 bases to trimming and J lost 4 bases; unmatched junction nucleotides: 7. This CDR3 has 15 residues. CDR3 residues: CASSFGQGRGETQYF. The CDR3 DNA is TGCGCCAGCAGCTTTGGACAGGGTAGGGGAGAGACCCAGTACTTC.

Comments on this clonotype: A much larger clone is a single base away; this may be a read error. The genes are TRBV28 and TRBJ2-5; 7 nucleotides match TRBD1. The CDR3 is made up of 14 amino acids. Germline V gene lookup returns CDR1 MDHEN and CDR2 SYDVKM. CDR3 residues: CAGSSGQIKETQYF. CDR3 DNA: TGTGCCGGCAGTTCGGGACAGATAAAAGAGACCCAGTACTTC.